This record looks at one T cell receptor beta chain sequence and its context. Profiles of TCR beta VDJ and CDR3 were generated from a genomic DNA template. TCRdb used MiXCR to reprocess the reads, holding one entry per CDR3 protein. This sample has roughly 150,000 distinct CDR3 sequences, with 40% to 55% found just once. The sample belongs to a study of CD8+CD57+ T cells in acquired aplastic anemia. An expansion of CD8+CD57+ cells by flow cytometry had been shown in patients chosen for sequencing. Each patient gave a blood sample that was collected before any therapy had been received. Germline assignment: CDR1 SGHVS and CDR2 FNYEAQ. Trimming took off 1 base at V and 0 bases at J, with 3 bases between the two ends. The CDR3 runs to 13 residues.

This receptor was taken from a human donor with aplastic anemia. This chain connects TRBV7-6 to TRBJ2-5; the D is unclear. Sequences were obtained from sorted CD4+, CD8+, or CD8+CD57+ T cells (not recorded which) from PBMCs. CDR3: CASSLVNQETQYF. Written as DNA, the CDR3 is TGTGCCAGCAGCTTAGTAAACCAAGAGACCCAGTACTTC.